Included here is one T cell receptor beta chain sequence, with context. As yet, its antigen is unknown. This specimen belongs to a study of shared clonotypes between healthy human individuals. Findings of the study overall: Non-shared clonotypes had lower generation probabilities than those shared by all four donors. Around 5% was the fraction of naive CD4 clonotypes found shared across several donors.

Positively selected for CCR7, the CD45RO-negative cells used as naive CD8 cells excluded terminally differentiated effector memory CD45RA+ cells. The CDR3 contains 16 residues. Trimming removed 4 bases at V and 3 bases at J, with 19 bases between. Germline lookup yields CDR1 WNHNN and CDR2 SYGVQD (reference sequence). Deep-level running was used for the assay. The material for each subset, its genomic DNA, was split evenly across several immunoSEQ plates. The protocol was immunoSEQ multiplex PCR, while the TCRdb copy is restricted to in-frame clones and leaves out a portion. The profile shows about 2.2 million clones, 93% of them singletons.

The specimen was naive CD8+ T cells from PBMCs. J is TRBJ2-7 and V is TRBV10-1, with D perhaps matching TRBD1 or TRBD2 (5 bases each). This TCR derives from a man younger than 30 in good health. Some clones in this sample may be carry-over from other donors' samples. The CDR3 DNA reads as TGCGCCAGCAGTGGTCGGAATAGGGACGGGGACTACGAGCAGTACTTC. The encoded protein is CASSGRNRDGDYEQYF.